Listed here are 4 T cell receptor beta chains from one sample, sequenced in a study of blood T cell repertoires in COVID-19. The table came from immunoSEQ multiplex PCR; TCRdb's copy has only in-frame clones and leaves some out. The sample holds around 200,000 clones; around 83% are singletons and the top ten take around 6.1%. Sequenced input: peripheral blood. The receptors here all came from a woman aged 40 to 49 with acute or convalescent COVID-19.

This chain links TRBV15 with TRBJ2-3; D may be TRBD2 (5 bases). The CDR3 has 16 residues. Germline V gene data show CDR1 as LNHNV and CDR2 as YYDKDF (reference sequence). V was clipped by 1 base and J by 3 bases, with 14 bases between them. CDR3 sequence reads: CATSRVSSKSTDTQYF. For the CDR3, the DNA is TGTGCCACCAGCAGAGTATCTAGCAAGTCAACAGATACGCAGTATTTT. Full variable domain (missing parts from reference TRBV15 and TRBJ2-3): DAMVIQNPRYQVTQFGKPVTLSCSQTLNHNVMYWYQQKSSQAPKLLFHYYDKDFNNEADTPDNFQSRRPNTSFCFLDIRSPGLGDTAMYLCATSRVSSKSTDTQYFGPGTRLTVL.

In this sample, this clone turned up once. This sequence joins TRBV2 and TRBJ2-3; 9 bases map to TRBD2. V shed 3 bases and J 4 bases; nucleotides not matched to a gene: 2. The length of the CDR3 is 14 residues. Germline CDR1 and CDR2: SNHLY and FYNNEI. The CDR3 loop reads CASSDGLAPDTQYF. CDR3 coding DNA: TGTGCCAGCAGTGATGGACTAGCGCCAGATACGCAGTATTTT.

The J gene is TRBJ1-3, the V gene TRBV12-3 or TRBV12-4; D is ambiguous. This CDR3 region has 12 residues. Trimming took off 3 bases at V and 5 bases at J, with 5 bases between the two ends. The CDR3 region is CASSFSRNTIYF. The CDR3 coding sequence is TGTGCCAGCAGTTTCAGTCGAAACACCATATATTTT.

The chain has TRBV28 and TRBJ1-5, with 9 bases aligning to TRBD1. V was clipped by 2 bases and J by 4 bases; unmatched bases: 9. Germline V gives CDR1 MDHEN, CDR2 SYDVKM. This CDR3 comprises 17 residues. CDR3 in DNA: TGTGCCAGCAGTTTAACCGGGGGACAGGGAATTAATCAGCCCCAGCATTTT. It specifies CASSLTGGQGINQPQHF. Together with reference TRBV28 and TRBJ1-5, the CDR3 gives the full variable domain: DVKVTQSSRYLVKRTGEKVFLECVQDMDHENMFWYRQDPGLGLRLIYFSYDVKMKEKGDIPEGYSVSREKKERFSLILESASTNQTSMYLCASSLTGGQGINQPQHFGDGTRLSIL.